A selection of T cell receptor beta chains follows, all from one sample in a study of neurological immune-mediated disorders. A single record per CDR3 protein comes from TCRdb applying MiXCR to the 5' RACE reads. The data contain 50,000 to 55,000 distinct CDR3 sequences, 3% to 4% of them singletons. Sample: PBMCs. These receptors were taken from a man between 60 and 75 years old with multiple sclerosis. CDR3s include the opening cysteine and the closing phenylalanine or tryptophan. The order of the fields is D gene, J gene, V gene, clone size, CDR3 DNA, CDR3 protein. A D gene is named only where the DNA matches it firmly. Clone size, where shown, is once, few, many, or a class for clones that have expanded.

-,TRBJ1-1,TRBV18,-,TGTGCCAGCTCACCAAAGATTCCCGGACCCACTGAAGCTTTCTTT,CASSPKIPGPTEAFF
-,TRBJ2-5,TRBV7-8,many,TGTGCCAGCAGCCAAGACCGAACCAGGGAGACCCAGTACTTC,CASSQDRTRETQYF
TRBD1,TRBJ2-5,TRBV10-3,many,TGTGCCATCCGGGGACAGGGAACCCAAGAGACCCAGTACTTC,CAIRGQGTQETQYF
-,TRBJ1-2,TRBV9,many,TGTGCCAGCAGCGTGGGGGGGGACGGTGGCTACACCTTC,CASSVGGDGGYTF
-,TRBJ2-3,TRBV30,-,TGTGCCTGGAGGGGCATGACAGATACGCAGTATTTT,CAWRGMTDTQYF
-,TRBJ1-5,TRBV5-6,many,TGTGCCAGCAGCAACCTAGAAAATCAGCCCCAGCATTTT,CASSNLENQPQHF
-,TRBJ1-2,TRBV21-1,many,TGTGCCAGCCCTAGGGGGGTTGGCTATGGCTACACCTTC,CASPRGVGYGYTF
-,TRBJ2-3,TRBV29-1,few,TGCAGCGTTACACCGCAGTTAGATACGCAGTATTTT,CSVTPQLDTQYF
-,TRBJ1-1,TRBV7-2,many,TGTGCCAGCAGCTTAGAGGGTAGGACTGAAGCTTTCTTT,CASSLEGRTEAFF
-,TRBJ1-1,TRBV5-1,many,TGCGCCAGCAGCTTGGCCGGTTCGGGGGTCACTGAAGCTTTCTTT,CASSLAGSGVTEAFF
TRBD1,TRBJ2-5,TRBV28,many,TGTGCCAGCAGTTTAGGACAGGGAAGGTATAAGTACTTC,CASSLGQGRYKYF
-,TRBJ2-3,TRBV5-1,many,TGCGCCAGCAGCTTGGAATACGCTAAGGCAGATACGCAGTATTTT,CASSLEYAKADTQYF
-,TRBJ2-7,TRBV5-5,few,TGTGCCAGCAGCTTGGCCGCCGGCTCCTACGAGCAGTACTTC,CASSLAAGSYEQYF
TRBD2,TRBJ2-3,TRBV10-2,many,TGCGCCAGCAGTGAGTTAGGGACTAATATAGATACGCAGTATTTT,CASSELGTNIDTQYF
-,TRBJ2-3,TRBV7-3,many,TGTGCCAGCAGCTTAACTGGGACGGGGCCTGTGGGTACGCAGTATTTT,CASSLTGTGPVGTQYF
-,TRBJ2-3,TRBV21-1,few,TGTGCCAGCAGCTTATGGGGCACAACTCCTGATACGCAGTATTTT,CASSLWGTTPDTQYF
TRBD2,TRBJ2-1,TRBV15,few,TGTGCCACCAGCAGATGGACTAGCGGGAGATGGAATGAGCAGTTCTTC,CATSRWTSGRWNEQFF